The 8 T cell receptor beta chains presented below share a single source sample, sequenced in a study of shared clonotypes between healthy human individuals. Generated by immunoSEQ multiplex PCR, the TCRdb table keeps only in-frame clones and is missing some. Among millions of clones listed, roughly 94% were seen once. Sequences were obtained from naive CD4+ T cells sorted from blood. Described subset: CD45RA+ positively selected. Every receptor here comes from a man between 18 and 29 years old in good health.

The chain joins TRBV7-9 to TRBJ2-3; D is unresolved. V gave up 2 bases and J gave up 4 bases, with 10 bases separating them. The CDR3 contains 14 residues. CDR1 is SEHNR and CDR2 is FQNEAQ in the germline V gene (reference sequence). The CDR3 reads CASSLQFLPDTQYF. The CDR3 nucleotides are TGTGCCAGCAGCTTACAGTTCTTGCCAGATACGCAGTATTTT.

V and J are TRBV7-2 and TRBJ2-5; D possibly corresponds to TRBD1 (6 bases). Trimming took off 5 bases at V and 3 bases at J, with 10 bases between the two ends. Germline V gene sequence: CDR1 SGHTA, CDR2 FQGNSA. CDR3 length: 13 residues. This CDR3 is CASSLQGKETQYF. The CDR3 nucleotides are TGTGCCAGCAGCCTTCAGGGGAAAGAGACCCAGTACTTC.

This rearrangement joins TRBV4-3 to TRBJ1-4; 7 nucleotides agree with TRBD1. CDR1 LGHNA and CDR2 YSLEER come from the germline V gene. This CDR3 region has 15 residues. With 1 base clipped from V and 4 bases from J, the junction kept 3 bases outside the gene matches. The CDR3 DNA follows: TGCGCCAGCAGCCAAGGACAGGGCGGTAATGAAAAACTGTTTTTT. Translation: CASSQGQGGNEKLFF.

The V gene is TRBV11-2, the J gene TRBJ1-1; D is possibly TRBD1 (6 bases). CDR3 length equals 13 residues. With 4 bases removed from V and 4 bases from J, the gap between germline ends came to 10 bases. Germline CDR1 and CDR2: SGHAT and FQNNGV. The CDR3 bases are TGTGCCAGCAGCTCCGGACAGTTCACTGAAGCTTTCTTT. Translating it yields CASSSGQFTEAFF.

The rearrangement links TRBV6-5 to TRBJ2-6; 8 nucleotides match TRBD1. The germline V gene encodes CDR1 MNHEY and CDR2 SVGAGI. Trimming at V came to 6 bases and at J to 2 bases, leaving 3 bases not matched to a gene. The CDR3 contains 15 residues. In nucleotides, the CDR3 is TGTGCCAGCAGCCGACAGGGGACTGGGGCCAACGTCCTGACTTTC. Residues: CASSRQGTGANVLTF.

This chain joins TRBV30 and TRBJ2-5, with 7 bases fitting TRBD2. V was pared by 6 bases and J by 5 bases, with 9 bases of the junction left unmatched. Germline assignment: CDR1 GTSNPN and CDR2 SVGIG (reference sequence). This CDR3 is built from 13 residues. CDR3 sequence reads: CACSLLAVETQYF. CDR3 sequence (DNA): TGTGCCTGCTCCCTTCTAGCGGTGGAGACCCAGTACTTC.

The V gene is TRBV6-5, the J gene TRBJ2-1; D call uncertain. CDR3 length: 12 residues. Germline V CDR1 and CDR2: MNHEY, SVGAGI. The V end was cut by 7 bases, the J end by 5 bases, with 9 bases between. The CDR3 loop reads CASTDLDNEQFF. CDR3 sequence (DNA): TGTGCCAGCACCGACCTGGACAATGAGCAGTTCTTC.

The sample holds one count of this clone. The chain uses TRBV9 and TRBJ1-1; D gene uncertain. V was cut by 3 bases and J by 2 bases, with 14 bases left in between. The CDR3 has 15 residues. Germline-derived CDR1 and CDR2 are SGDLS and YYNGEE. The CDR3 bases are TGTGCCAGCAGCGCTGATCCAGCCTTTAACACTGAAGCTTTCTTT. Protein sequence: CASSADPAFNTEAFF.